One T cell receptor (beta chain) is described in this entry. The germline gives CDR1 MNHEY, CDR2 SMNVEV (reference sequence). V gave up 6 bases and J gave up 2 bases, with 10 bases separating them. The CDR3 has 13 amino acids. This sample was included in a study of blood T cell repertoires in COVID-19. For the study at large: T cells, B-cell-depleted T cells, or PBMCs provided the cDNA or gDNA that served as material.

Sequenced by immunoSEQ multiplex PCR; TCRdb stores in-frame clones only, minus some. Seen here are 150,000 to 200,000 clones, 87% observed once, and the top ten hold approximately 13%. The sample taken for sequencing was peripheral blood. The origin of this receptor is a woman in her 70s with COVID-19, enrolled during active disease. The chain employs TRBV27 and TRBJ1-1; D perhaps matches TRBD1 (6 bases). CDR3 loop: CASRTTGNTEAFF. The DNA for the CDR3 is TGTGCCAGCAGAACGACAGGTAACACTGAAGCTTTCTTT.